This T cell receptor (beta chain) was obtained from a study of blood T cell repertoires in COVID-19. TCRdb's copy holds only in-frame clones and misses some; the assay was immunoSEQ multiplex PCR. This table holds about 59,000 clones, around 91% found once. The ends lost 5 bases at V and 6 bases at J; junction bases unmatched: 12. This CDR3 has 16 residues. Germline lookup yields CDR1 SGHRS and CDR2 YFSETQ. The rearrangement links TRBV5-1 to TRBJ2-2, with TRBD2 matching over 8 bases. The sequence derives from a human donor in a cohort sampled during active COVID-19. Source material: peripheral blood. CDR3 loop: CASRVGGGQGPGELFF. In nucleotides, the CDR3 is TGCGCCAGCAGAGTCGGGGGGGGCCAGGGCCCCGGGGAGCTGTTTTTT.